This TCR beta chain was recovered during a study of cytomegalovirus exposure and HLA in healthy donors. Study-wide context: In an early release, HLA-typed donors contributed about 79 million unique TCR sequences. Study-wide results and caveats: In an earlier analysis, in several hundred donors, most V segments appeared productive either ~87% or ~30% of the time. Most TCR sequences proved rare, with some public TCRs found in many donors.

PCR used 60 Vbeta primers and 13 Jbeta primers. Produced via immunoSEQ multiplex PCR; TCRdb's table is partial and in-frame only. Of 90,000 to 95,000 clones in the sample, roughly 73% are singletons; the top ten hold about 4.2%. The CDR3 loop spans 15 amino acids. J was trimmed by 3 bases and V by 5 bases; bases with no gene match: 8. Germline values: CDR1 SEHNR, CDR2 FQNEAQ (reference sequence). A word on this clone: The antigen remains undetermined.

Specimen: PBMCs. The TCR sequence derives from a male donor in good health and CMV-seropositive. The V call is TRBV7-9, the J call TRBJ2-3, with 7 nucleotides matching TRBD2. The CDR3 DNA reads TGTGCCAGCAGCCGTTCCCAGGGAGGGACAGATACGCAGTATTTT. It is translated as CASSRSQGGTDTQYF.